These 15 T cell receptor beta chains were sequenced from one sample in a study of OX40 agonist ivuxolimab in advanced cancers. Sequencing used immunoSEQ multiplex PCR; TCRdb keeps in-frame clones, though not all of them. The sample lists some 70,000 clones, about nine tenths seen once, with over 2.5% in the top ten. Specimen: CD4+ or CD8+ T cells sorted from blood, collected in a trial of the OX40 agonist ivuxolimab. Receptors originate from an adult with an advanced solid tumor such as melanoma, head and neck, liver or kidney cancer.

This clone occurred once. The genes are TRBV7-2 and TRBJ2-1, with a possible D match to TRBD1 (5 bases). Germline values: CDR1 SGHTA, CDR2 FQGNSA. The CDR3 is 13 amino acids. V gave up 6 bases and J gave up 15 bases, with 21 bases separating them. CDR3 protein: CASRPTISRVPFF. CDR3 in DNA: TGTGCCAGCAGACCCACCATCTCCAGGGTTCCGTTCTTC.

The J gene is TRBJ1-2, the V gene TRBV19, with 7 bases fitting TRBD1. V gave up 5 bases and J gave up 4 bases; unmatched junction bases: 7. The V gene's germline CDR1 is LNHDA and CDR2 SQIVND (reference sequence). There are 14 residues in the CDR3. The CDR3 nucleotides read TGTGCCAGTAGTTTTGGACAGGATCCCTATGGCTACACCTTC. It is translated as CASSFGQDPYGYTF.

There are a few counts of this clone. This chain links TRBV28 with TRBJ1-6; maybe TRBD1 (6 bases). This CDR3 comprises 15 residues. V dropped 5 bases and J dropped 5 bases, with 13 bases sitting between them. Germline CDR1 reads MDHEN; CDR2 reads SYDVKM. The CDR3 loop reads CASSKSGADNSPLHF. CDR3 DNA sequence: TGTGCCAGCAGTAAATCAGGGGCAGATAATTCACCCCTCCACTTT.

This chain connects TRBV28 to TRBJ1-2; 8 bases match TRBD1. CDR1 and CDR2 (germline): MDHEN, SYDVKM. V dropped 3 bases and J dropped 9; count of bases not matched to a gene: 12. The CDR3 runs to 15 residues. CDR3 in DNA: TGTGCCAGCAGTTTCTCCGGGACAGGTCGGGCAAGCTACACCTTC. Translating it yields CASSFSGTGRASYTF.

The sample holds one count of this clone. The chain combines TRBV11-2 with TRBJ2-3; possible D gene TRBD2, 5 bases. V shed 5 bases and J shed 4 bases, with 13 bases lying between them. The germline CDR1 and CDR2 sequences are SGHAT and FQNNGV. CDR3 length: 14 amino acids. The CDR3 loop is CASSPRRTADTQYF. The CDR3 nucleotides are TGTGCCAGCAGCCCCCGGAGGACGGCAGATACGCAGTATTTT.

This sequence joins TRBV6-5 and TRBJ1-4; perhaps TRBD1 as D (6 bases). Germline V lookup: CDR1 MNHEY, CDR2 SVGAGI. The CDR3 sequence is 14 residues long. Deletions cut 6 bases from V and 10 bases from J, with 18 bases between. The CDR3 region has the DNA TGTGCCAGCAGGTCACGGGGGGGCCATGGAAAACTGTTTTTT. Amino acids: CASRSRGGHGKLFF.

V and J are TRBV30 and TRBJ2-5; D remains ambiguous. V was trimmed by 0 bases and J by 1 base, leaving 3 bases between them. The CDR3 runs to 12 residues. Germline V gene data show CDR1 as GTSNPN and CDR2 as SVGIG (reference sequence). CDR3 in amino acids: CAWSVTQETQYF. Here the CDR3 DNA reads TGTGCCTGGAGTGTAACCCAAGAGACCCAGTACTTC.

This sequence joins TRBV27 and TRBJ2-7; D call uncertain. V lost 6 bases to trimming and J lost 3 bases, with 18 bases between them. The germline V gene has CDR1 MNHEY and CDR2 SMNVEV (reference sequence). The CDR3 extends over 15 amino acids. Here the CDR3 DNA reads TGTGCCAGCAGCTTAGTACAGAGGCAAGGCTACGAGCAGTACTTC. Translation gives CASSLVQRQGYEQYF.

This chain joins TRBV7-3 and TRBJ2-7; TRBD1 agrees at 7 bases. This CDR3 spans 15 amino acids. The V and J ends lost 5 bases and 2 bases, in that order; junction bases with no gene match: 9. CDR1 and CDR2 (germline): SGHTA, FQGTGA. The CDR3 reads CASSRMGQPAYEQYF. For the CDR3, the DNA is TGTGCCAGCAGCAGAATGGGACAGCCGGCCTACGAGCAGTACTTC.

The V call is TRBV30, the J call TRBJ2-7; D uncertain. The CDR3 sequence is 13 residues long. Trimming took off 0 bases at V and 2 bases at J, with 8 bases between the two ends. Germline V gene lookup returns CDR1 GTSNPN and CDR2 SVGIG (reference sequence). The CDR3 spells CAWSVPGAYEQYF. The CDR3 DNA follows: TGTGCCTGGAGTGTACCCGGAGCCTACGAGCAGTACTTC.

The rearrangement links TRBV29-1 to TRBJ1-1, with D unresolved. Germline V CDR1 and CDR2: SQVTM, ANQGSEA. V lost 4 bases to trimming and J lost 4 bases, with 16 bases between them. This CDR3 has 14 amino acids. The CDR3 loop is CSVALRVSGTEAFF. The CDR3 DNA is TGCAGCGTTGCCCTTCGCGTCAGTGGCACTGAAGCTTTCTTT.

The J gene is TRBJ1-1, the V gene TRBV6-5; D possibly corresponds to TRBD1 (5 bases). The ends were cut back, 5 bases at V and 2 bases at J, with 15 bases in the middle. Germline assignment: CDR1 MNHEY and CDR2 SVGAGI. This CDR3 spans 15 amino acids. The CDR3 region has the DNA TGTGCCAGCAGTAGGATCCAAGGGGATAACACTGAAGCTTTCTTT. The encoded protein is CASSRIQGDNTEAFF.

CDR3 region: CAWSRGGAGMGPQHF. In DNA, the CDR3 is TGTGCCTGGAGCCGAGGGGGGGCAGGGATGGGGCCCCAGCATTTT. The V call is TRBV30, the J call TRBJ1-5; maybe TRBD1 (6 bases). From germline, CDR1 is GTSNPN and CDR2 SVGIG (reference sequence). V was cut by 3 bases and J by 9 bases, with 21 bases left in between. The CDR3 length is 15 residues.

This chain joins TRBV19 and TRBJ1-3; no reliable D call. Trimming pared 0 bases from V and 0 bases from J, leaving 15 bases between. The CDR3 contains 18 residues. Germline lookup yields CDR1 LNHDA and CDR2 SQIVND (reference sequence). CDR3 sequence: CASSIDVGPGISGNTIYF. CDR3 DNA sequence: TGTGCCAGTAGTATAGATGTCGGACCTGGGATCTCTGGAAACACCATATATTTT.

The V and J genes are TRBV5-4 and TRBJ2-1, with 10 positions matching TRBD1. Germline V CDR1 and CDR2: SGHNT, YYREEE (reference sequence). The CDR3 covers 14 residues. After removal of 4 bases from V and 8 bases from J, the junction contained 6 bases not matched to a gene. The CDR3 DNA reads TGTGCCAGCAGCCAAGGACAGGGGGGCTATGAGCAGTTCTTC. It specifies CASSQGQGGYEQFF.